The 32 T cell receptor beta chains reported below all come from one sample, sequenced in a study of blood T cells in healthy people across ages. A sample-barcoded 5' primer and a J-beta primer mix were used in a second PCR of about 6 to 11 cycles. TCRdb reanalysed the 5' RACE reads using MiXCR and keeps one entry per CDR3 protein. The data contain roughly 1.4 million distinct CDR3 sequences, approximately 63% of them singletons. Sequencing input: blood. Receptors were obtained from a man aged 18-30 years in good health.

The CDR3 loop reads CASSQVSTGSGYTF. CDR3 nucleotides: TGTGCCAGCAGCCAAGTATCGACAGGGTCTGGCTACACCTTC. The chain links TRBV3-1 to TRBJ1-2; 7 bases agree with TRBD1. Germline assignment: CDR1 LGHDT and CDR2 YNNKEL (reference sequence). The CDR3 totals 14 residues. With V trimmed by 1 base and J by 7 bases, 6 bases remained unmatched. The full variable domain, its missing parts supplied by reference TRBV3-1 and TRBJ1-2, is DTAVSQTPKYLVTQMGNDKSIKCEQNLGHDTMYWYKQDSKKFLKIMFSYNNKELIINETVPNRFSPKSPDKAHLNLHINSLELGDSAVYFCASSQVSTGSGYTFGSGTRLTVV.

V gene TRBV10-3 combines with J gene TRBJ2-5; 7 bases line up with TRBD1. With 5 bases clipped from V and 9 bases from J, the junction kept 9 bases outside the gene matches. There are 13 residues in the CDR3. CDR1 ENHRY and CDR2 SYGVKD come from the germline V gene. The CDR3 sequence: CAISTGAEMAQYF. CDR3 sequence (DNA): TGTGCCATCAGTACAGGGGCTGAAATGGCCCAGTACTTC.

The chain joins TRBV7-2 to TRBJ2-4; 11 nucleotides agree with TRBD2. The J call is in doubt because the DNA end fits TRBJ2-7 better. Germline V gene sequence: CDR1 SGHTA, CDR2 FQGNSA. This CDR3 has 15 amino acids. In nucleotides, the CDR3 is TGTGCCAGCAGCTTGGCTAGCGGGGGGAACAACGAGCAGTACTTC. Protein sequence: CASSLASGGNNEQYF.

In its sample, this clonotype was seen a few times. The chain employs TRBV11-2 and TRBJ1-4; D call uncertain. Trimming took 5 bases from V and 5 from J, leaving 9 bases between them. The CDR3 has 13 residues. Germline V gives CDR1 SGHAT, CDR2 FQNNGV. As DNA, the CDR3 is TGTGCCAGCAGCCAGACCACGAATGAAAAACTGTTTTTT. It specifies CASSQTTNEKLFF.

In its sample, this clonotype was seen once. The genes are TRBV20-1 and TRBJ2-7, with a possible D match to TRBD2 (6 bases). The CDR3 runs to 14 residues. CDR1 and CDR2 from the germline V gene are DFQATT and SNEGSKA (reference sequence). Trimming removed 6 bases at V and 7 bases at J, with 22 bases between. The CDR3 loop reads CSADRDSTYNEQYF. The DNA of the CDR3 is TGCAGTGCCGACCGGGACTCGACGTACAATGAGCAGTACTTC.

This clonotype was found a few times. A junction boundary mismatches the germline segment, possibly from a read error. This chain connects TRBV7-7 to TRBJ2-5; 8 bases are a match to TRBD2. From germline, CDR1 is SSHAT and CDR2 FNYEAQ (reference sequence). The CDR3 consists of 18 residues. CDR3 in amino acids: CASSLSGGPFNARETQYF. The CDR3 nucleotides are TGTGCTAGCAGTCTCAGCGGGGGACCCTTTAACGCACGGGAGACCCAGTACTTC.

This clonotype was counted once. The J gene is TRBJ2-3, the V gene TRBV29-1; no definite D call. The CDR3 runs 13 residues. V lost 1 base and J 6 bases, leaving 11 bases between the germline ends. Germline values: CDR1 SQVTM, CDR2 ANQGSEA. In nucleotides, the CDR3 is TGCAGCGTTGAAGGGCTAGTCTCGGATACGCAGTATTTT. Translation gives CSVEGLVSDTQYF.

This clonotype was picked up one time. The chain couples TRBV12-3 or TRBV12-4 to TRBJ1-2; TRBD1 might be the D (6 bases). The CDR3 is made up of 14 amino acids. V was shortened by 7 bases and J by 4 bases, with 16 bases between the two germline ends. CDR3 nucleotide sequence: TGTGCCAGCACTCAAGGGGGGCTCGTCTATGGCTACACCTTC. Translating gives CASTQGGLVYGYTF.

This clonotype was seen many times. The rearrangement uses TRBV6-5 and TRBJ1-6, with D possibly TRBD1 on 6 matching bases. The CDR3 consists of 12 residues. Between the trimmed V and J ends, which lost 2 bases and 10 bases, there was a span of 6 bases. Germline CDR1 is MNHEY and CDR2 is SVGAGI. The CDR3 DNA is TGTGCCAGCAGTTACAGGGGGTCACCCCTCCACTTT. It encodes CASSYRGSPLHF.

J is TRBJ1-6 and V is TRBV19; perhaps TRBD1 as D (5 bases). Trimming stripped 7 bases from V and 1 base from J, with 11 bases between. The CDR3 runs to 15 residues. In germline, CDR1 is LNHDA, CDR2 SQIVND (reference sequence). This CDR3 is CASTSGGSYNSPLHF. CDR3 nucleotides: TGTGCCAGTACCTCCGGGGGATCCTATAATTCACCCCTCCACTTT.

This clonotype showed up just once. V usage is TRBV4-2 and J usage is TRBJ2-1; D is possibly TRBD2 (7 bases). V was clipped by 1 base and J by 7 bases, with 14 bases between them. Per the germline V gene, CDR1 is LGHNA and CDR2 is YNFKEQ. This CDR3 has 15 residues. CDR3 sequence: CASSQGGGPVNEQFF. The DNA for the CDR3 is TGTGCCAGCAGCCAAGGCGGGGGCCCAGTTAATGAGCAGTTCTTC.

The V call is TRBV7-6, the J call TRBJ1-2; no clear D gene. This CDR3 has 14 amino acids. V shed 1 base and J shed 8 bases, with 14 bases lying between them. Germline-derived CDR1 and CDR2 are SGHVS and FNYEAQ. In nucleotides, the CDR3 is TGTGCCAGCAGCTTAGACACGTCTCTCAGGGGCTACACCTTC. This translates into CASSLDTSLRGYTF.

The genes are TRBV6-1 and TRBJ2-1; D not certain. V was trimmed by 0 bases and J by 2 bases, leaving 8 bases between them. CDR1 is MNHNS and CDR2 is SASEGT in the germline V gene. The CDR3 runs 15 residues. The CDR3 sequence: CASSEAGSPYNEQFF. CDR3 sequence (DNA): TGTGCCAGCAGTGAAGCGGGGTCCCCCTACAATGAGCAGTTCTTC.

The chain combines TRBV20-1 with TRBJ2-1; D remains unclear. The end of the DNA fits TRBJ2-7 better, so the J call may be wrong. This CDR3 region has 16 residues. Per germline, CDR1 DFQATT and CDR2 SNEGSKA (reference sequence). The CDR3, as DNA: TGCAGTGCTAGTGTCAGATTGGGTCCTTCCTACAATGAGCAGTACTTC. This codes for CSASVRLGPSYNEQYF.

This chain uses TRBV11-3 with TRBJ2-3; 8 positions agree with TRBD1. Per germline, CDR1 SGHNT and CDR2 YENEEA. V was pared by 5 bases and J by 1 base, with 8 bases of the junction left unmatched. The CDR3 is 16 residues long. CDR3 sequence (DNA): TGTGCCAGCAGCCCCCGACAGGGACAGGGCACAGATACGCAGTATTTT. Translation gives CASSPRQGQGTDTQYF. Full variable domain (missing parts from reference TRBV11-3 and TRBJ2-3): EAGVVQSPRYKIIEKKQPVAFWCNPISGHNTLYWYLQNLGQGPELLIRYENEEAVDDSQLPKDRFSAERLKGVDSTLKIQPAELGDSAVYLCASSPRQGQGTDTQYFGPGTRLTVL.

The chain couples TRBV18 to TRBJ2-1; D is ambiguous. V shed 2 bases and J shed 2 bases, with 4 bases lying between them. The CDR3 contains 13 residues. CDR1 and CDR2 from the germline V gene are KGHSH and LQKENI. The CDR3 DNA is TGTGCCAGCTCACCAATCGCCTACAATGAGCAGTTCTTC. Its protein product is CASSPIAYNEQFF.

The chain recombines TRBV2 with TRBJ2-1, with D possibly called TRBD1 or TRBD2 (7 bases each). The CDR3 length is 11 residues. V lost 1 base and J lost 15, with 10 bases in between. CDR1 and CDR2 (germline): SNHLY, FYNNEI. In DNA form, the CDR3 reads TGTGCCAGCAGTGAAGTCAGGGGGGGGTTCTTC. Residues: CASSEVRGGFF.

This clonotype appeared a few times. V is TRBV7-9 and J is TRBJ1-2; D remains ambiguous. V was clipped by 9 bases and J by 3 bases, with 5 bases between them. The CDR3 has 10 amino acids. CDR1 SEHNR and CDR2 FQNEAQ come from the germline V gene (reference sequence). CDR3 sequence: CASGDYGYTF. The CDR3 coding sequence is TGTGCCAGTGGAGACTATGGCTACACCTTC.

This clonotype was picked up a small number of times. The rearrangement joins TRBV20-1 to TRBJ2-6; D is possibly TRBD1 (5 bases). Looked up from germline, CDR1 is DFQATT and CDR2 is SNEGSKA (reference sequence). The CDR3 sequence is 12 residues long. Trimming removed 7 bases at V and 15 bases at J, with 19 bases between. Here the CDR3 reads CSGARDPIGLTF. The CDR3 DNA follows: TGCAGTGGTGCCAGGGATCCAATTGGCCTGACTTTC.

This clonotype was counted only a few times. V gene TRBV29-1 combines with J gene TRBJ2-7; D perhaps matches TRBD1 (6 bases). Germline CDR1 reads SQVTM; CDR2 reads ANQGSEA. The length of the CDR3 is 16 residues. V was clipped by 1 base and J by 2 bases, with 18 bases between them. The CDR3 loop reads CSVEGIQGKSTYEQYF. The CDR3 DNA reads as TGCAGCGTTGAAGGAATACAGGGCAAATCAACCTACGAGCAGTACTTC.

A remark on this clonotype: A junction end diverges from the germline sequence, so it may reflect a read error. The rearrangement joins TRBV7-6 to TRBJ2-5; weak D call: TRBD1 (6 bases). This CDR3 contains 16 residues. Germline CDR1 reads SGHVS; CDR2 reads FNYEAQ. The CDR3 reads CASSPNRDTLQEIQYF. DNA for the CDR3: TGTGCCAGCAGCCCTAACCGGGACACCCTACAAGAGATCCAGTACTTC.

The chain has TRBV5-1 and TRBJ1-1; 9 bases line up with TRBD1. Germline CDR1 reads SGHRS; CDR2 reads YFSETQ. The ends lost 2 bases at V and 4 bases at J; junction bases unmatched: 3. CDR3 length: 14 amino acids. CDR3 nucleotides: TGCGCCAGCAGCTTTGGGACAGGGCCCACTGAAGCTTTCTTT. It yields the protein CASSFGTGPTEAFF. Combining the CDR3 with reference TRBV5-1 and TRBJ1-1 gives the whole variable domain KAGVTQTPRYLIKTRGQQVTLSCSPISGHRSVSWYQQTPGQGLQFLFEYFSETQRNKGNFPGRFSGRQFSNSRSEMNVSTLELGDSALYLCASSFGTGPTEAFFGQGTRLTVV.

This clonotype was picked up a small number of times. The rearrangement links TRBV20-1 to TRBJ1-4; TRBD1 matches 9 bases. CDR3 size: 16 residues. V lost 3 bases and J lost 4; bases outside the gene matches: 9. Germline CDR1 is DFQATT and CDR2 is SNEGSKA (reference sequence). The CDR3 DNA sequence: TGCAGTGCTAGCCCGGGACAGGGCGGTAGTAATGAAAAACTGTTTTTT. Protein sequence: CSASPGQGGSNEKLFF.

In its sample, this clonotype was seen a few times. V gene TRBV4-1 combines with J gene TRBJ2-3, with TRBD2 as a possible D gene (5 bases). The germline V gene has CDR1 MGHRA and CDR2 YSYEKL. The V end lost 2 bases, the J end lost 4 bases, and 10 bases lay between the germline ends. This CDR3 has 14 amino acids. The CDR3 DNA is TGCGCCAGCAGCCAACCTGTTAGCGCAGATACGCAGTATTTT. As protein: CASSQPVSADTQYF.

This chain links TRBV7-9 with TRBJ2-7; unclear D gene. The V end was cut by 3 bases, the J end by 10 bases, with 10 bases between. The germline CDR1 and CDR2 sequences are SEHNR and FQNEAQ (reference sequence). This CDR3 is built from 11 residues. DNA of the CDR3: TGTGCCAGCAGCTTCTTGGCTCGTCAGTACTTC. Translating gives CASSFLARQYF. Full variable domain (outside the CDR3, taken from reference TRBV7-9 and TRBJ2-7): DTGVSQNPRHKITKRGQNVTFRCDPISEHNRLYWYRQTLGQGPEFLTYFQNEAQLEKSRLLSDRFSAERPKGSFSTLEIQRTEQGDSAMYLCASSFLARQYFGPGTRLTVT.

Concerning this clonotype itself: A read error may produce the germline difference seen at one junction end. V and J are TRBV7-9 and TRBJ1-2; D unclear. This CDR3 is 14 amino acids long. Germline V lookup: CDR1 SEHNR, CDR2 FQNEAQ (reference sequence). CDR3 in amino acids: CARSSVVVLYGYTF. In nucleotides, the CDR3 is TGTGCCAGAAGCTCAGTTGTGGTTCTCTATGGCTACACCTTC.

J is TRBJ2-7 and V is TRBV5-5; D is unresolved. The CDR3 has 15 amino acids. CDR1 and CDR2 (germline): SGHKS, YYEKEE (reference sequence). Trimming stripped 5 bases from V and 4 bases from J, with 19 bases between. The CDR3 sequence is CASSSIGGGGYEQYF. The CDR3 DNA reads TGTGCCAGCAGTAGCATTGGCGGCGGCGGTTACGAGCAGTACTTC.

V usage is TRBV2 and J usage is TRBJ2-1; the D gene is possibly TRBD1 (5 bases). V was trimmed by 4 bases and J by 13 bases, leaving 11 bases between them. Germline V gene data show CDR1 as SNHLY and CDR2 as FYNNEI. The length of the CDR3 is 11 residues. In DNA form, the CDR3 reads TGTGCCAGCAGTGTCAGAGGACATCAGTTCTTC. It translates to CASSVRGHQFF.

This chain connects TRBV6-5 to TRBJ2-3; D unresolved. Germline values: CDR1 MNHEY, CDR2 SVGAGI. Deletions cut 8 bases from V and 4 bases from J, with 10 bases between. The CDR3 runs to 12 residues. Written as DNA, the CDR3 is TGTGCCAGCCGAGCAGTAGCAGATACGCAGTATTTT. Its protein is CASRAVADTQYF.

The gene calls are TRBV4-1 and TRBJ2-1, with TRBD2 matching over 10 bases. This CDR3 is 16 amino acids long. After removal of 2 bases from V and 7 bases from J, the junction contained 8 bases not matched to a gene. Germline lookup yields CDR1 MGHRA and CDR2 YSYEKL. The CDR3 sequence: CASSQRAGGPGNEQFF. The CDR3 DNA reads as TGCGCCAGCAGCCAAAGAGCGGGAGGGCCCGGGAATGAGCAGTTCTTC.

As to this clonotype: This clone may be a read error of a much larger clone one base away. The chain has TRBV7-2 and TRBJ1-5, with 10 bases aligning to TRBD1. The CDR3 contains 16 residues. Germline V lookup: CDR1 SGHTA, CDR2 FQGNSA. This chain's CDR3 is CASSFLGQGVNQPRHF. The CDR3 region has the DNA TGTGCCAGCAGCTTTTTAGGACAGGGGGTCAATCAGCCCCGGCATTTT.

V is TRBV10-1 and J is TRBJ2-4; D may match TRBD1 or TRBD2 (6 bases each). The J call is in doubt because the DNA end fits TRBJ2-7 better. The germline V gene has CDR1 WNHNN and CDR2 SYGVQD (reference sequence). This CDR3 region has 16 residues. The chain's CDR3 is CASSALGGSGLYEQYF. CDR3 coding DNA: TGCGCCAGCAGTGCCCTGGGGGGCTCGGGCCTCTACGAGCAGTACTTC.